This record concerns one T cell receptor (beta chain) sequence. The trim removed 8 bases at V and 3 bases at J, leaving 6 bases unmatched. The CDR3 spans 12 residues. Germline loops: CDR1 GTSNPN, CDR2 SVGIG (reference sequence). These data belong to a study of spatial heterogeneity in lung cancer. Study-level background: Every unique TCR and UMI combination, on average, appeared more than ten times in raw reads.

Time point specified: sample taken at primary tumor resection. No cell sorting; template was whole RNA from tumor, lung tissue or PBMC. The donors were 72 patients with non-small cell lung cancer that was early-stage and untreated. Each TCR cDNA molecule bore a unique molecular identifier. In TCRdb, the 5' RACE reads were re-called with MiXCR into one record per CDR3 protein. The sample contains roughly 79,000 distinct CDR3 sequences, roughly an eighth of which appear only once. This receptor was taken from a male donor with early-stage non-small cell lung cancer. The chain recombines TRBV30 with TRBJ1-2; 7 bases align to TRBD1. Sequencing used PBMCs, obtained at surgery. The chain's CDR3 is CAVTGIDYGYTF. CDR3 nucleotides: TGTGCCGTGACAGGGATTGACTATGGCTACACCTTC.